These 17 T cell receptor beta chains originate from one sample sequenced in a study of metastatic and nonmetastatic thyroid tumors. Not a single patient had been given any form of treatment at any point before undergoing thyroid surgery. TCRdb recomputed clones from the PCR reads via MiXCR. The sample contains about 12,000 clones, around a third of which appear only once. The sample was tumor tissue. The source of these receptors is a female donor with papillary thyroid cancer or a benign thyroid nodule (not recorded which). Some clones in this sample may be carry-over from other donors' samples.

V and J are TRBV5-1 and TRBJ2-1; D might be TRBD1 (6 bases). The ends were cut back, 0 bases at V and 1 base at J, with 14 bases in the middle. The CDR3 loop spans 17 amino acids. Per the germline V gene, CDR1 is SGHRS and CDR2 is YFSETQ. CDR3 nucleotides: TGCGCCAGCAGCTTGGCCCTTGGACAGCTATCCTACAATGAGCAGTTCTTC. This gives the protein CASSLALGQLSYNEQFF.

Sample share makes this clone medium-sized. J is TRBJ1-4 and V is TRBV4-2; the D gene is possibly TRBD1 (6 bases). The CDR3 loop spans 16 amino acids. Germline V gene data show CDR1 as LGHNA and CDR2 as YNFKEQ. V dropped 1 base and J dropped 5 bases, with 14 bases sitting between them. In nucleotides, the CDR3 is TGTGCCAGCAGCCAAGGAGGGGGTGTCGGGAATGAAAAACTGTTTTTT. Protein: CASSQGGGVGNEKLFF.

V is TRBV7-8 and J is TRBJ2-1, with 7 nucleotides matching TRBD1. CDR1 and CDR2 from the germline V gene are SGHVS and FQNEAQ. V lost 5 bases to trimming and J lost 5 bases; unmatched junction nucleotides: 9. The CDR3 has 15 amino acids. For the CDR3, the DNA is TGTGCCAGCAGCCCCGGACAGGCCACAGACAATGAGCAGTTCTTC. Protein product: CASSPGQATDNEQFF.

V and J are TRBV3-1 and TRBJ2-5; D uncertain. The CDR3 loop spans 12 amino acids. V lost 3 bases and J lost 4, with 6 bases in between. The germline gives CDR1 LGHDT, CDR2 YNNKEL (reference sequence). CDR3 loop: CASSQLGETQYF. The CDR3 DNA reads TGTGCCAGCAGCCAGCTCGGAGAGACCCAGTACTTC.

The chain couples TRBV6-4 to TRBJ2-7; D gene unclear. The CDR3 spans 13 residues. Trimming removed 5 bases at V and 0 bases at J, with 8 bases between. Germline CDR1 MRHNA, CDR2 SNTAGT. The CDR3 coding sequence is TGTGCCAGCAGTTACCCAAGCTCCTACGAGCAGTACTTC. Translated: CASSYPSSYEQYF.

The J gene is TRBJ2-3, the V gene TRBV19; no clear D. CDR3 size: 15 residues. The V and J ends lost 7 bases and 4 bases respectively, with 18 bases between them. CDR1 is LNHDA and CDR2 is SQIVND in the germline V gene (reference sequence). CDR3 sequence reads: CASNQRDSRADTQYF. The CDR3 DNA follows: TGTGCCAGTAATCAGCGTGATTCCCGGGCAGATACGCAGTATTTT. The whole variable domain, filled in from reference TRBV19 and TRBJ2-3, reads DGGITQSPKYLFRKEGQNVTLSCEQNLNHDAMYWYRQDPGQGLRLIYYSQIVNDFQKGDIAEGYSVSREKKESFPLTVTSAQKNPTAFYLCASNQRDSRADTQYFGPGTRLTVL.

The genes are TRBV20-1 and TRBJ2-1; TRBD2 matches at 7 bases. This CDR3 is built from 15 residues. Germline V gives CDR1 DFQATT, CDR2 SNEGSKA (reference sequence). Trimming took 0 bases from V and 9 from J; bases not matched to a gene: 11. CDR3: CSARDRGGLGSEQFF. The CDR3, as DNA: TGCAGTGCTAGAGACCGGGGAGGGCTTGGAAGTGAGCAGTTCTTC.

The J gene is TRBJ2-3, the V gene TRBV11-1; no clear D gene. The length of the CDR3 is 17 residues. The V gene's germline CDR1 is SGHAT and CDR2 FQDESV (reference sequence). V lost 6 bases and J lost 4, with 23 bases in between. CDR3 region: CASSPTKQSRAADTQYF. CDR3 sequence (DNA): TGTGCCAGCAGTCCCACCAAACAGTCCCGGGCAGCAGATACGCAGTATTTT.

Only a few counts were recorded for this clone. This chain uses TRBV12-3 or TRBV12-4 with TRBJ2-2; possibly TRBD2 for D (7 bases). The CDR3 is 16 residues long. V lost 5 bases to trimming and J lost 0 bases, with 13 bases between them. CDR3 sequence reads: CASSPRGATNTGELFF. The CDR3 DNA reads as TGTGCCAGCAGTCCCCGGGGGGCAACGAACACCGGGGAGCTGTTTTTT.

V is TRBV11-2 and J is TRBJ2-6; 7 bases fit TRBD1. The CDR3 loop spans 18 amino acids. With 7 bases clipped from V and 1 base from J, the junction kept 13 bases outside the gene matches. CDR1 and CDR2 (germline): SGHAT, FQNNGV. In nucleotides, the CDR3 is TGTGCCAGCACAGGGGGTGGCGTCTTCTATTCTGGGGCCAACGTCCTGACTTTC. As protein: CASTGGGVFYSGANVLTF.

This clone counts as medium-sized. This chain uses TRBV5-5 with TRBJ2-3; 8 bases line up with TRBD1. Germline assignment: CDR1 SGHKS and CDR2 YYEKEE (reference sequence). Unmatched junction bases numbered 5, after V lost 4 bases and J lost 7 bases. The CDR3 is 13 amino acids. The chain's CDR3 is CASSGTGGYTQYF. The CDR3 nucleotides read TGTGCCAGCAGCGGGACAGGCGGGTATACGCAGTATTTT.

J is TRBJ2-2 and V is TRBV12-3 or TRBV12-4; D not resolved. CDR3 length: 15 residues. V gave up 4 bases and J gave up 6 bases, with 15 bases separating them. The CDR3 is CASSSSGVAAGELFF. CDR3 sequence (DNA): TGTGCCAGCAGTTCGTCCGGAGTTGCGGCCGGGGAGCTGTTTTTT.

V and J are TRBV9 and TRBJ2-3, with D uncertain. V was pared by 3 bases and J by 4 bases, with 15 bases between. This CDR3 spans 15 amino acids. CDR1 SGDLS and CDR2 YYNGEE come from the germline V gene. This CDR3 is CASSANSCGPDTQYF. CDR3 nucleotides: TGTGCCAGCAGCGCTAATTCGTGTGGGCCAGATACGCAGTATTTT.

This clone is categorized as medium-sized. The J gene is TRBJ2-7, the V gene TRBV11-2; 10 positions match TRBD1. The CDR3 is 16 amino acids. The trim removed 4 bases at V and 6 bases at J, leaving 12 bases unmatched. Germline assignment: CDR1 SGHAT and CDR2 FQNNGV. The CDR3 region is CASSYQPLGTGVEQYF. The CDR3 DNA sequence: TGTGCCAGCAGCTACCAGCCCCTCGGGACAGGGGTCGAGCAGTACTTC.

The chain joins TRBV5-1 to TRBJ2-1; 8 positions agree with TRBD1. Germline CDR1 SGHRS, CDR2 YFSETQ. The CDR3 contains 18 residues. The J segment lost 10 bases and the V segment lost 1 base, leaving 19 bases of the junction unmatched. The chain's CDR3 is CASSLSGFVGQGGNEQFF. CDR3 coding DNA: TGCGCCAGCAGCTTGTCTGGGTTCGTTGGACAGGGTGGCAACGAGCAGTTCTTC.

About this clone: A much bigger clone sits one base away, suggesting this may be a read error. This same CDR3 is encoded by further DNA sequences in the sample. The chain uses TRBV29-1 and TRBJ2-1; 7 nucleotides match TRBD2. This CDR3 contains 13 residues. Germline V lookup: CDR1 SQVTM, CDR2 ANQGSEA. Germline trimming cut 7 bases from V and 9 bases from J; bases unmatched to any gene: 12. The CDR3 is CSAAGGRGSEQFF. Written as DNA, the CDR3 is TGCAGCGCCGCCGGAGGGAGGGGATCTGAGCAGTTCTTC.

The chain employs TRBV19 and TRBJ2-4; D ambiguous. V lost 5 bases and J 2 bases, leaving 1 base between the germline ends. This CDR3 has 11 amino acids. The germline V gene has CDR1 LNHDA and CDR2 SQIVND (reference sequence). The CDR3 sequence is CASSSKNIQYF. Written as DNA, the CDR3 is TGTGCCAGTAGTTCCAAAAACATTCAGTACTTC.